The sample holds a few counts of the clone carrying this TCR beta chain. Its cognate antigen is unknown. The isolated RNA, all of it, was reverse transcribed, so expressed TCRB transcripts were what got sequenced. The protocol was immunoSEQ multiplex PCR, while the TCRdb copy is restricted to in-frame clones and leaves out a portion. The sample lists about 930,000 clones; 15% to 20% were seen once. This entry is derived from a study of beta chain features in type 1 diabetes. General study findings and limits: Reads derived from cDNA could over-represent cells showing high TCR expression. There was a moderate but significant shortening of TCRB CDR3s in all four CD4+ subsets of Type 1 diabetes patients.

The junction had 5 bases not matched to a gene; V was cut back by 1 base and J by 0 bases. The germline gives CDR1 SGHTA, CDR2 FQGNSA. The CDR3 has 16 residues. The source is a woman aged 18-30 years in good health. What was sequenced was naive CD4+ T cells from blood. V usage is TRBV7-2 and J usage is TRBJ2-7, with 8 nucleotides matching TRBD2. CDR3 region: CASSLVRAGVSYEQYF. The CDR3 coding sequence is TGTGCCAGCAGCTTAGTTCGAGCGGGAGTCTCCTACGAGCAGTACTTC.